The T cell receptor beta chain described here comes from a study of blood T cells in healthy people across ages. This clonotype was seen a handful of times. Its antigen is still unknown. Using a J-beta primer mix together with a sample-barcoded 5' primer, a second PCR was run for roughly 7 to 11 cycles. Using its own MiXCR run on the 5' RACE reads, TCRdb lists one record per CDR3 protein. Here the sample spans approximately 820,000 distinct CDR3 sequences, 44% being singletons. V was clipped by 2 bases and J by 7 bases; unmatched bases: 8. This CDR3 has 15 residues. From germline, CDR1 is KGHSH and CDR2 LQKENI. Study-level results: Measured against age, TCR beta diversity per million T cells decreased in a roughly linear manner. PBMCs left unsorted prevented a conclusive naive versus antigen-experienced comparison.

Donors ranged from roughly 6 to 90 years old and were healthy Caucasians in Russia. Sample: blood. This TCR came from a man aged 55 to 70 in good health. The V and J genes are TRBV18 and TRBJ2-1; 7 bases agree with TRBD2. In DNA form, the CDR3 reads TGTGCCAGCTCACCAGGGAGGGTTCGGGGAAATGAGCAGTTCTTC. This sequence encodes CASSPGRVRGNEQFF. The full variable domain, rest sourced from reference TRBV18 and TRBJ2-1, is NAGVMQNPRHLVRRRGQEARLRCSPMKGHSHVYWYRQLPEEGLKFMVYLQKENIIDESGMPKERFSAEFPKEGPSILRIQQVVRGDSAAYFCASSPGRVRGNEQFFGPGTRLTVL.